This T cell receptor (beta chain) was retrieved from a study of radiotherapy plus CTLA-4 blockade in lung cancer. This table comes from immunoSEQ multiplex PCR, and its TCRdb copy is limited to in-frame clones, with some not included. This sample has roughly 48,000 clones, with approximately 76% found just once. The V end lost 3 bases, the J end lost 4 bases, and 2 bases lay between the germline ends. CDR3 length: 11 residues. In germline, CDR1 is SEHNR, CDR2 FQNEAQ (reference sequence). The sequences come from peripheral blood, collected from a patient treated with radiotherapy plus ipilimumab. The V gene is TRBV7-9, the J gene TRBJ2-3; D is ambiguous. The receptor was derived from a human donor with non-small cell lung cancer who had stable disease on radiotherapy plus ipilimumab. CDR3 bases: TGTGCCAGCAGCTTCTCAGATACGCAGTATTTT. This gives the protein CASSFSDTQYF.